A selection of T cell receptor beta chains follows, all from one sample in a study of radiotherapy plus CTLA-4 blockade in lung cancer. Using immunoSEQ multiplex PCR, the repertoire was profiled, and TCRdb retains in-frame clones only, with some absent. Seen here are under 65,000 clones, 60% to 80% observed once, and the top ten hold about 2.2%. Here the sequenced sample was peripheral blood, taken from a patient treated with radiotherapy plus ipilimumab. The receptors stem from a human donor with non-small cell lung cancer whose response to radiotherapy plus ipilimumab could not be evaluated. Both conserved end residues are part of each CDR3.

>TRBV10-3|TRBJ1-5
CAISETGDQPQHF
>TRBV6-5|TRBJ2-5
CASRGRRGQETQYF
>TRBV14|TRBJ2-2
CASSQLIGLADANTGELFF
>TRBV5-5|TRBJ2-7
CASSLAGRGQRLSYEQYF
>TRBV19|TRBJ1-6
CASRTEGRSPLHF
>TRBV5-4|TRBJ2-4
CASSRGQGALAKNIQYF
>TRBV7-8|TRBJ1-1
CASSPRWLNTEAFF
>TRBV28|TRBJ1-1
CASSLTTGGTEAFF
>TRBV9|TRBJ1-5
CASSVVTGNQPQHF
>TRBV13|TRBJ2-4
CASSRRQVLAKNIQYF
>TRBV11-2|TRBJ1-2
CASSSSGTPTYGYTF
>TRBV7-9|TRBJ2-1
CASTVDSGDEQFF
>TRBV11-2|TRBJ1-1
CASSPDRGLTEAFF
>TRBV28|TRBJ2-4
CASRGQGANIQYF
>TRBV19|TRBJ1-5
CASSTQGYSNQPQHF
>TRBV15|TRBJ1-4
CATKRDRGTTNEKLFF
>TRBV5-4|TRBJ1-6
CASSLPQGADNSPLHF
>TRBV11-2|TRBJ1-3
CASRAGVGNTIYF
>TRBV28|TRBJ1-2
CASSSPGRGGYTF
>TRBV7-2|TRBJ2-7
CASSGGWGQGSYEQYF
>TRBV7-2|TRBJ1-2
CASSTSGAGVGGYTF
>TRBV9|TRBJ2-7
CASSVALTGSYEQYF
>TRBV7-2|TRBJ1-1
CASSLVRVFKAEAFF
>TRBV29-1|TRBJ1-1
CSVGETGEAFF
>TRBV5-1|TRBJ1-3
CASSLVSGGASGNTIYF
>TRBV4-2|TRBJ2-7
CASSLDRDGEQYF
>TRBV7-9|TRBJ2-1
CASSQPGSSYNEQFF
>TRBV7-9|TRBJ1-2
CASSSSGINYGYTF
>TRBV28|TRBJ1-2
CASSLQGIGYTF
>TRBV11-2|TRBJ2-3
CASSLGSLAGGTTDTQYF
>TRBV2|TRBJ2-5
CASNVWGPETQYF
>TRBV4-1|TRBJ2-7
CASSQDYSSGRSWSYEQYF
>TRBV6-4|TRBJ1-1
CASSKTLNTEAFF
>TRBV9|TRBJ2-1
CASSLTHGGGNEQFF
>TRBV4-3|TRBJ1-1
CASSRLGVSTEAFF
>TRBV11-2|TRBJ1-2
CASSLTTEGASYGYTF
>TRBV19|TRBJ2-7
CASRRGESSYEQYF
>TRBV15|TRBJ1-4
CATSRGEHRGGNEKLFF
>TRBV5-1|TRBJ1-1
CASSSQGTTEAFF
>TRBV6-1|TRBJ1-4
CASMEGQGREKLFF
>TRBV14|TRBJ1-4
CASSQMGQAPLGKLFF
>TRBV2|TRBJ2-1
CASRADSTYNEQFF
>TRBV19|TRBJ1-5
CASSIGTSDGQPQHF
>TRBV5-6|TRBJ1-1
CASSSDRGLAEAFF
>TRBV2|TRBJ1-5
CASSGPGGSNQPQHF
>TRBV7-3|TRBJ2-6
CASALGGPGANVLTF
>TRBV7-8|TRBJ2-3
CASSLGTVSLGDTQYF
>TRBV5-4|TRBJ2-7
CASSDQLIQGLADPYEQYF
>TRBV4-1|TRBJ2-7
CASSRTGTRGPMEQYF
>TRBV7-8|TRBJ1-1
CASSLTGGSGNTEAFF
>TRBV27|-
CASSRTLTSATYEQYF
>TRBV7-6|TRBJ2-2
CASSLEAGLAGGTGELFF
>TRBV29-1|TRBJ1-2
CSVWYGKNYGYTF
>TRBV7-9|TRBJ1-4
CASSRQGAISGEKLFF
>TRBV4-3|TRBJ2-7
CASSQDRGGWSYEQYF
>TRBV9|TRBJ1-2
CASTRPQEWGYTF
>TRBV5-4|TRBJ2-1
CASSFAGGLHEQFF